Sequencing of this TCR beta chain was carried out in a study of T-cell memory formation after mild COVID-19. Study-wide points: Researchers report contracting CD4+ clones mostly in CM and EM, with CD8+ clones in EMRA.

This clonotype was found a few times. The antigen remains unidentified. Employing constant-segment primers, 5'RACE generated TCR alpha and TCR beta cDNA libraries bearing sample barcodes and UMIs. One entry per CDR3 protein results from TCRdb running MiXCR on the 5' RACE reads. This sample has 300,000 or so distinct CDR3 sequences, with about a sixth found just once. This TCR derives from a man younger than 35 who had mild COVID-19 (a few samples of this study predate the infection). Cell type and time point are not known. What was sequenced was PBMCs or a T cell subset sorted from them (not recorded which).

The CDR3 DNA reads TGTGCCAGCAGCTTATCGCCCAGGGCCTTTTACAATGAGCAGTTCTTC. This codes for CASSLSPRAFYNEQFF. The chain combines TRBV7-6 with TRBJ2-1; TRBD1 is a possible D gene (5 bases). The CDR3 totals 16 residues. Germline V CDR1 and CDR2: SGHVS, FNYEAQ. The germline V and J ends were trimmed by 2 bases and 4 bases, with 15 bases remaining between them.